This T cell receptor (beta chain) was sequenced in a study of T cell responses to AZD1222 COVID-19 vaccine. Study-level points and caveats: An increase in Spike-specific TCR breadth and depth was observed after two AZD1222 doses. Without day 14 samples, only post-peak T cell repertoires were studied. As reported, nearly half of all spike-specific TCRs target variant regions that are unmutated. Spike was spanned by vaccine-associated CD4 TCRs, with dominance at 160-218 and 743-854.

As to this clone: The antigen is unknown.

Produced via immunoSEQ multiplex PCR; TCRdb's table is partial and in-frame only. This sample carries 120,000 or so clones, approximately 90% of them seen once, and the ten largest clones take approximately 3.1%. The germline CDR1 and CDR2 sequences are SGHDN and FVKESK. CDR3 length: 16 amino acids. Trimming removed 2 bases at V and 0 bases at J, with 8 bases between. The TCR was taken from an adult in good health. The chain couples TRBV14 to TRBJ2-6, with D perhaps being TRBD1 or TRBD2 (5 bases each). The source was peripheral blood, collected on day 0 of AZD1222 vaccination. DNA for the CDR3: TGTGCCAGCAGCCAACTGGGGACCTCTGGGGCCAACGTCCTGACTTTC. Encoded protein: CASSQLGTSGANVLTF.